The rows below give T cell receptor beta chains drawn from one sample of a study of shared clonotypes between healthy human individuals. Profiled with immunoSEQ multiplex PCR; TCRdb holds only in-frame clones, not every one. Of roughly 2.6 million clones in the sample, 85% to 95% were seen once. Sequenced input: naive CD4+ T cells sorted from blood. All receptors derive from a man aged 18 to 29 in good health. CDR3s include the opening cysteine and the closing phenylalanine or tryptophan. The order of the fields is J gene, V gene, D gene, clone size, CDR3 protein, CDR3 DNA. A D gene is named only where the DNA matches it firmly. For some rows the clone size is stated as once, few or many, or as a class when expanded; others skip it.

j_call: TRBJ2-5; v_call: TRBV19; d_call: TRBD1; clone_size: .; cdr3_aa: CASSSGGWETQYF; cdr3_nt: TGTGCCAGTAGTTCAGGGGGCTGGGAGACCCAGTACTTC
j_call: TRBJ2-3; v_call: TRBV5-8; d_call: TRBD1; clone_size: .; cdr3_aa: CASSLPGDRGTDTQYF; cdr3_nt: TGTGCCAGCAGCTTGCCCGGGGACAGGGGGACAGATACGCAGTATTTT
j_call: TRBJ1-4; v_call: TRBV21-1; d_call: .; clone_size: .; cdr3_aa: CASSKIVRETRATNEKLFF; cdr3_nt: TGTGCCAGCAGCAAAATAGTTCGGGAGACTAGGGCGACTAATGAAAAACTGTTTTTT
j_call: TRBJ2-5; v_call: TRBV7-9; d_call: TRBD1; clone_size: .; cdr3_aa: CASSSLRTGGRETQYF; cdr3_nt: TGTGCCAGCAGCTCCTTACGGACAGGGGGGAGAGAGACCCAGTACTTC
j_call: TRBJ1-6; v_call: TRBV18; d_call: .; clone_size: .; cdr3_aa: CASSPKLVGGDSPLHF; cdr3_nt: TGTGCCAGCTCACCTAAACTGGTGGGCGGGGATTCACCCCTCCACTTT
j_call: TRBJ2-7; v_call: TRBV6-6; d_call: .; clone_size: .; cdr3_aa: CASSYSVGTSEQYF; cdr3_nt: TGTGCCAGCAGTTACTCGGTGGGTACTTCCGAGCAGTACTTC
j_call: TRBJ2-1; v_call: TRBV18; d_call: TRBD2; clone_size: .; cdr3_aa: CASSPLPGGAGEQFF; cdr3_nt: TGTGCCAGCTCACCCCTTCCCGGGGGGGCCGGTGAGCAGTTCTTC
j_call: TRBJ2-2; v_call: TRBV14; d_call: .; clone_size: once; cdr3_aa: CASSQAGAGYGELFF; cdr3_nt: TGTGCCAGCAGCCAAGCCGGGGCCGGATACGGGGAGCTGTTTTTT
j_call: TRBJ1-1; v_call: TRBV29-1; d_call: TRBD1; clone_size: .; cdr3_aa: CSVRQGGDTEAFF; cdr3_nt: TGCAGCGTGAGACAGGGTGGGGACACTGAAGCTTTCTTT
j_call: TRBJ2-7; v_call: TRBV5-1; d_call: .; clone_size: .; cdr3_aa: CASSFGDASYEQYF; cdr3_nt: TGCGCCAGCAGCTTCGGAGACGCGAGCTACGAGCAGTACTTC
j_call: TRBJ2-7; v_call: TRBV5-8; d_call: .; clone_size: .; cdr3_aa: CASSFTGPYEQYF; cdr3_nt: TGTGCCAGCAGCTTTACAGGGCCATACGAGCAGTACTTC
j_call: TRBJ1-2; v_call: TRBV7-9; d_call: .; clone_size: .; cdr3_aa: CASSLEVFYGYTF; cdr3_nt: TGTGCCAGCAGCTTAGAGGTTTTCTATGGCTACACCTTC
j_call: TRBJ1-4; v_call: TRBV2; d_call: .; clone_size: .; cdr3_aa: CAGGGRSNEKLFF; cdr3_nt: TGTGCCGGTGGGGGGCGGTCTAATGAAAAACTGTTTTTT
j_call: TRBJ1-6; v_call: TRBV10-2; d_call: .; clone_size: .; cdr3_aa: CASSEGTSYNSPLHF; cdr3_nt: TGCGCCAGCAGTGAGGGAACCTCCTATAATTCACCCCTCCACTTT
j_call: TRBJ1-6; v_call: TRBV5-1; d_call: .; clone_size: .; cdr3_aa: CASSLVTVSYNSPLHF; cdr3_nt: TGCGCCAGCAGCTTGGTGACAGTCTCCTATAATTCACCCCTCCACTTT
j_call: TRBJ2-5; v_call: TRBV4-1; d_call: TRBD2; clone_size: .; cdr3_aa: CASSQGATSGETQYF; cdr3_nt: TGCGCCAGCAGCCAAGGGGCGACTAGCGGGGAGACCCAGTACTTC
j_call: TRBJ2-7; v_call: TRBV30; d_call: .; clone_size: .; cdr3_aa: CAWSGFGEQYF; cdr3_nt: TGTGCCTGGAGTGGGTTTGGGGAGCAGTACTTC